Given below is one T cell receptor beta chain in context. The antigen is not known. The entry originates in a study of blood T cells in healthy people across ages. Study results and limitations: Both higher diversity and more naive CD4+ cells marked long-lived donors when set against aged donors.

Using a J-beta primer mix together with a sample-barcoded 5' primer, a second PCR was run for roughly 7 to 11 cycles. TCRdb passed the 5' RACE reads through MiXCR, listing each CDR3 protein once. Seen here are about 1,500,000 distinct CDR3 sequences, around 39% observed once, and the top ten hold roughly 8.2%. This CDR3 region has 15 residues. From germline, CDR1 is SGHTA and CDR2 FQGNSA. Trimming removed 5 bases at V and 0 bases at J, with 11 bases between. The source material was blood. This chain uses TRBV7-2 with TRBJ2-1; D might be TRBD1 or TRBD2, each matching 5 bases. This clonotype originated in a woman between 18 and 29 years old in good health. The CDR3 nucleotides are TGTGCCAGCAGCCATGGGACGAGCTCCTACAATGAGCAGTTCTTC. Residues: CASSHGTSSYNEQFF.